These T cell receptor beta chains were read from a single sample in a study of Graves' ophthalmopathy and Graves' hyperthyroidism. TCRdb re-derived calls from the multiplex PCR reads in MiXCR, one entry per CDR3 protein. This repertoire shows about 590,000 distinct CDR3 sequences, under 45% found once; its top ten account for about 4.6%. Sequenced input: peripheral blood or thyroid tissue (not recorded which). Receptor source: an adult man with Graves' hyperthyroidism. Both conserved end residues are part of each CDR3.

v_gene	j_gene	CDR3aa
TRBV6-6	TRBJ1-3	CASKGQAASSGNTIYF
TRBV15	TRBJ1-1	CATSRGALGTEAFF
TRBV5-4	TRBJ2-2	CASSPYGQGRGPGELFF
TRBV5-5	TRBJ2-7	CASSLGRIYEQYF
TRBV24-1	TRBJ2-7	CATSGGSGRSYEQYF
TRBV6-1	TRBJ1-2	CASSEALFGGHYGYTF
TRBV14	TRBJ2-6	CASSQDLGWGTGANVLTF
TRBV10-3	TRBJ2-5	CAISPSGTSGQETQYF
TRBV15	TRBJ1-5	CATSIEIYSNQPQHF
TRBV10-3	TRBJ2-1	CAIRVTSGRADEQFF
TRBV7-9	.	CASREREVVYEQFF
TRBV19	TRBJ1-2	CATTGGTYGYTF
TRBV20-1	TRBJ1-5	CSAAPGRNQPQHF
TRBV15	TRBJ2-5	CATSSSAGLQETQYF
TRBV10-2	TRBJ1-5	CASSDWGGNNQPQHF
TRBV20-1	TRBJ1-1	CSRDPGPGGADTEAFF
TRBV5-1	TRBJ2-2	CASRRLADTGELFF
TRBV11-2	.	CASSLDSDANEQYF
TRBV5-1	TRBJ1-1	CASSTYGPENTEAFF
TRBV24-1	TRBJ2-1	CATSVQPNEQFF
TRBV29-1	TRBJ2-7	CSAKDGASGAPYEQYF
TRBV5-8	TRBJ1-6	CASSRGQGGSPLHF
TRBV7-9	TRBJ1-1	CASSLSQFTEAFF
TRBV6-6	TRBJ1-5	CASSYMGQGDNQPQHF
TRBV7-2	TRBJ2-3	CASSFARLTDTQYF
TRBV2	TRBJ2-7	CASSEALIPHEQYF